The 5 T cell receptor beta chains below all came from one sample that was sequenced in a study of blood T cell repertoires in COVID-19. TCRdb's table, derived via immunoSEQ multiplex PCR, lists solely in-frame clones and lacks some. The sample holds roughly 100,000 clones, roughly four fifths seen once. Sequenced: peripheral blood. The source is a man in his sixties or seventies with active or convalescent COVID-19.

This rearrangement joins TRBV2 to TRBJ1-2; D ambiguous. Trimming shortened V by 2 bases and J by 7 bases, and 8 bases separated the two germline ends. The CDR3 length is 12 residues. The germline V gene has CDR1 SNHLY and CDR2 FYNNEI. CDR3 amino acids: CASSEHTGGYTF. The CDR3 bases are TGTGCCAGCAGTGAACATACGGGTGGCTACACCTTC.

CDR3 loop: CASSFDRAGQPQHF. CDR3 DNA sequence: TGTGCCAGCAGCTTCGACAGGGCGGGTCAGCCCCAGCATTTT. This chain connects TRBV11-2 to TRBJ1-5; 7 bases map to TRBD1. V was pared by 3 bases and J by 6 bases, with 5 bases of the junction left unmatched. CDR1 is SGHAT and CDR2 is FQNNGV in the germline V gene. CDR3 length: 14 residues.

This clone has only a few counts. The chain recombines TRBV5-1 with TRBJ2-5; TRBD2 agrees at 10 bases. The length of the CDR3 is 14 residues. With 4 bases clipped from V and 5 bases from J, the junction kept 5 bases outside the gene matches. The V gene's germline CDR1 is SGHRS and CDR2 YFSETQ. Written as DNA, the CDR3 is TGCGCCAGCAGCCCAGCGGGAGGGCGGGAGACCCAGTACTTC. Its protein product is CASSPAGGRETQYF.

The chain combines TRBV30 with TRBJ1-6; 11 positions agree with TRBD1. CDR3 size: 18 residues. The germline gives CDR1 GTSNPN, CDR2 SVGIG (reference sequence). Trimming took 5 bases from V and 0 from J; bases not matched to a gene: 9. The CDR3 loop is CAWGWDRGKSSYNSPLHF. CDR3 coding DNA: TGTGCCTGGGGATGGGACAGGGGGAAGAGCTCCTATAATTCACCCCTCCACTTT.

V usage is TRBV18 and J usage is TRBJ1-5, with 8 nucleotides matching TRBD1. J gave up 7 bases and V 5 bases, and 4 bases lay outside the gene matches. Looked up from germline, CDR1 is KGHSH and CDR2 is LQKENI. The CDR3 is made up of 13 amino acids. The CDR3 coding sequence is TGTGCCAGCTCATCCGACAGGGGCCAGCCCCAGCATTTT. Its protein is CASSSDRGQPQHF.